Described below is a single TCR beta chain sequence and its context. The sample is drawn from a study of shared clonotypes between healthy human individuals. The naive CD8 subset, CD45RO-negative cells positively selected for CCR7, excluded terminally differentiated effector memory CD45RA+ cells. The donors were all Caucasian adults (living in Nashville, Tennessee). CDR3 length equals 14 residues. Germline values: CDR1 GTSNPN, CDR2 SVGIG (reference sequence). The germline V and J ends were trimmed by 4 bases and 6 bases, with 16 bases remaining between them. Sorted-subset replicate PCRs used 150 to 200 ng DNA, around 27,000 T cell genomes. TCRdb's table, derived via immunoSEQ multiplex PCR, lists solely in-frame clones and lacks some. The sample holds approximately 810,000 clones, 92% seen once.

The chain combines TRBV30 with TRBJ2-1; the D gene is possibly TRBD1 (5 bases). Sequenced input: naive CD8+ T cells sorted from blood. The origin of this receptor is a man aged 30-40 years in good health. Here the CDR3 reads CAWTLGAGFNEQFF. The DNA of the CDR3 is TGTGCCTGGACCCTAGGGGCAGGGTTCAATGAGCAGTTCTTC.